The entry that follows covers one T cell receptor beta chain sequence. This record comes from a study of T cell changes during pregnancy in multiple sclerosis. The table came from immunoSEQ multiplex PCR; TCRdb's copy has only in-frame clones and leaves some out. The sample shows about 67,000 clones, 92% of them seen only once. Germline V CDR1 and CDR2: SNHLY, FYNNEI. V was pared by 3 bases and J by 4 bases, with 13 bases between. This CDR3 has 15 amino acids. The TCR sequence derives from a female donor in good health, enrolled as a control in a pregnancy study. The chain carries TRBV2 and TRBJ1-5; D gene uncertain. The specimen comprised peripheral blood, sampled in the first trimester of pregnancy. As DNA, the CDR3 is TGTGCCAGCAGTGATCCTGGCTTAGCTAATCAGCCCCAGCATTTT. Protein sequence: CASSDPGLANQPQHF.